A selection of T cell receptor beta chains follows, all from one sample in a study of yellow fever vaccine responses in identical twins. One entry per CDR3 protein, called by TCRdb with MiXCR from the RT-PCR reads. The repertoire holds fewer than 4,500 distinct CDR3 sequences, with around four fifths as singletons. The material was T cells from blood (PBMCs), unsorted or a sorted subset (not recorded which), obtained before or after yellow fever vaccination (not recorded which). The receptor source for this set is a woman aged 18-35 years who received the yellow fever vaccine. CDR3s include the opening cysteine and the closing phenylalanine or tryptophan. The order of the fields is J gene, clone size, V gene, D gene, CDR3 DNA, CDR3 protein. A D gene is named only where the DNA matches it firmly. A row's size may be missing; if present it is once, few, many or a size class.

TRBJ2-6	.	TRBV4-1	.	TGCGCCAGCAGCTCTGCCCGGGGTTCTGGGGCCAACGTCCTGACTTTC	CASSSARGSGANVLTF
TRBJ2-1	.	TRBV7-6	TRBD2	TGTGCCAGCAGCCCTCTAGCGGGGGCCAATGAGCAGTTCTTC	CASSPLAGANEQFF
TRBJ1-1	.	TRBV5-6	TRBD1	TGTGCCAGCAGCACCGGAGCAGGGGGCACTGAAGCTTTCTTT	CASSTGAGGTEAFF
TRBJ1-6	.	TRBV7-3	.	TGTGCCAGCAGCGCAATCAGGGATTCACCCCTCCACTTT	CASSAIRDSPLHF
TRBJ2-2	.	TRBV7-6	.	TGTGCCAGCAGCTTCGGGAACACCGGGGAGCTGTTTTTT	CASSFGNTGELFF
TRBJ2-1	.	TRBV15	.	TGTGCCACCAGCAGAGATGTGAGGACTGAGCAGTTCTTC	CATSRDVRTEQFF
TRBJ2-1	.	TRBV5-6	TRBD2	TGTGCCAGCACCACCGGAGCGGGAGTATTGGCGAATGAGCAGTTCTTC	CASTTGAGVLANEQFF
TRBJ2-7	.	TRBV11-3	.	TGTGCCAGCAGCAAAGGGACATCCTCCTACGAGCAGTACTTC	CASSKGTSSYEQYF
TRBJ2-3	once	TRBV11-1	.	TGTGCCAGCAGCTTAGGCGCGGGCACAGATACGCAGTATTTT	CASSLGAGTDTQYF
TRBJ2-1	.	TRBV5-1	.	TGCGCCAGCAGCTTGGGAGGGAATGAGCAGTTCTTC	CASSLGGNEQFF
TRBJ2-7	once	TRBV5-1	.	TGCGCCAGCAGCACAGGACAGCCCCTCTACGAGCAGTACTTC	CASSTGQPLYEQYF
TRBJ1-5	few	TRBV2	.	TGTGCCAGCAGTGAAGCCAGGACCTTTGCCAATCAGCCCCAGCATTTT	CASSEARTFANQPQHF
TRBJ1-6	.	TRBV11-2	.	TGTGCCAGCATCTTACAGACAACGAATTCACCCCTCCACTTT	CASILQTTNSPLHF
TRBJ2-1	.	TRBV10-1	.	TGCGCCAGCAGTACATCTAGAGCGGAGCAGTTCTTC	CASSTSRAEQFF
TRBJ2-7	.	TRBV4-1	TRBD2	TGCGCCAGCAGCCAAGATATGGGAGGGTACGAGCAGTACTTC	CASSQDMGGYEQYF
TRBJ2-3	.	TRBV18	TRBD2	TGTGCCAGCTCACCACCAGCGGGGGTAATCCCAGATACGCAGTATTTT	CASSPPAGVIPDTQYF